This T cell receptor beta chain was profiled in a study of OX40 agonist ivuxolimab in advanced cancers. General notes on the study: The costimulatory receptor OX40 (CD134) was targeted by ivuxolimab, a fully human IgG2 agonistic monoclonal antibody. Intravenous ivuxolimab was administered to patients every 2 weeks at six dose levels: 0.01, 0.1, 0.3, 1.5, 3 and 10 mg/kg. Of the roughly 50 dose-escalation patients, hepatocellular carcinoma was present in approximately 20, melanoma in roughly 15, renal cell carcinoma in 9 and head and neck cancer in 9. A male proportion of 82.7% and a mean age of 60 years, ranging from 23 to 79, were recorded for the dose-escalation cohort. Patients were allowed to have had prior anti-PD-1, anti-PD-L1 or anti-CTLA-4 therapy, and more than 30% of the dose-escalation patients had previously received checkpoint inhibitors. Partial responses occurred in three dose-escalation patients, of whom one had hepatocellular carcinoma and two had cutaneous melanoma. Peripheral TCRbeta sequencing was intended to test whether TCR sequence diversity was altered and clonal T-cell expansion was caused by ivuxolimab. The monotherapy dose-escalation portion (N of about 50 patients) of the phase I ivuxolimab trial is reported in the paper.

As to this clone: Its specific antigen is unknown. No per-base quality is available; no much larger clone lies one base away.

Patients with autoimmune disease history or receiving systemic immunosuppression were excluded from the trial. In every dose cohort, peripheral blood was drawn for TCR sequencing at baseline, cycle 4 day 1, and cycle 7 day 1. Samples came from an open-label, multicenter, first-in-human phase I dose-escalation trial of ivuxolimab. The trial enrolled adults with locally advanced or metastatic head and neck squamous cell, hepatocellular, melanoma or renal cell carcinoma. Before TCR sequencing, CD4+ T cells and CD8+ T cells were sorted from peripheral blood as separate populations. The germline V gene (reference sequence) specifies SEHNR as CDR1 and FQNEAQ as CDR2. The CDR3 runs 15 residues from the cysteine to the phenylalanine. The retained sequence is limited to the CDR3, 45 bases, with the frame set at the first base. The V end gives up 3 bases and the J end 7 bases, leaving 7 bases in the junction not matched to a gene.

Summary of the overall study and its limitations: Antigen specificity was not determined for the clonally expanded peripheral T cells. At doses from 0.1 to 3.0 mg/kg, clonal expansion was seen in both CD4+ and CD8+ blood T cells between baseline and week 6. On average, CD8+ T cells showed more expanded clones than CD4+ T cells after ivuxolimab. Partial responders in the 0.1-3.0 mg/kg groups had among the lowest normalized peripheral clonal expansion, especially among CD8+ T cells. Low levels of normalized T-cell clonal expansion were also seen in some nonresponding patients.

Genomic DNA was isolated from the sorted cells so that the TCRbeta CDR3 region could be sequenced. The immunoSEQ Assay was used to sequence the TCRbeta CDR3 regions. Imported from immuneACCESS, the table was reduced by TCRdb to in-frame sequences with V and J called. These copies leave out some clones; in studies compared against another copy, an unresolved V gene accounts for under half, and the cause of the remainder is not known. This sample is represented by about 73,000 clones; about 89% of them were singletons. The ten most abundant clones make up approximately 0.72% of the sample. This TCR was sampled from an adult with an advanced solid tumor such as melanoma, head and neck, liver or kidney cancer. Sequencing was performed on CD4+ or CD8+ T cells sorted from blood, taken in a trial of the OX40 agonist ivuxolimab. The sequence is built from TRBV7-9 and TRBJ2-1; 9 bases in the junction line up with TRBD2. This receptor carries the CDR3 CASSFVSGGLNEQFF. The nucleotide sequence reads TGTGCCAGCAGCTTTGTTAGCGGGGGTTTAAATGAGCAGTTCTTC. Beyond the CDR3, the reference TRBV7-9 and TRBJ2-1 genes provide the residues; the full variable domain reads: DTGVSQNPRHKITKRGQNVTFRCDPISEHNRLYWYRQTLGQGPEFLTYFQNEAQLEKSRLLSDRFSAERPKGSFSTLEIQRTEQGDSAMYLCASSFVSGGLNEQFFGPGTRLTVL.